Sequencing of this TCR beta chain was carried out in a study of T-cell memory formation after mild COVID-19. As for the study in general: TCR clusters mostly belonged to single donors. The study, taken as a whole, reports: The appearance of some responding clones in pre-infection memory suggested that cross-reactive memory joined.

5'RACE with constant-segment primers yielded barcoded, UMI-tagged TCR alpha and TCR beta cDNA libraries. TCRdb passed the 5' RACE reads through MiXCR, listing each CDR3 protein once. Of 450,000 to 700,000 distinct CDR3 sequences listed, roughly 18% are singletons. The CDR3 runs 13 residues. Trimming took off 6 bases at V and 6 bases at J, with 15 bases between the two ends. As to this clonotype: Its antigen is unknown.

This sequence originates from an adult woman who had mild COVID-19 (a few samples of this study predate the infection). Cell type and time point are not known. The chain recombines TRBV12-3 or TRBV12-4 with TRBJ2-7; D is unclear. Sequenced: PBMCs or a T cell subset sorted from them (not recorded which). This chain's CDR3 is CASSLPPSGEQYF. The CDR3, as DNA: TGTGCCAGCAGCCTCCCTCCCTCCGGCGAGCAGTACTTC.